This T cell receptor beta chain was identified in a study of cytomegalovirus exposure and HLA in healthy donors. In its sample, this clone was seen a few times. Its matching antigen is unknown. Other DNA sequences in the sample encode the same CDR3. Regarding the study as a whole: The authors reported that TCR beta sequences could predict HLA-A and HLA-B alleles. These predictions were accurate for most subjects in the first cohort. Several V segments, TRBV6-2 and TRBV6-3 among them, could not be told apart and were dropped.

The donors were healthy bone marrow donors. In the PCR, 60 Vbeta and 13 Jbeta primers were used. Using immunoSEQ multiplex PCR, the repertoire was profiled, and TCRdb retains in-frame clones only, with some absent. The sample has fewer than 150,000 clones, about four fifths seen once; the top ten hold 5.5% to 7%. The CDR3 runs 14 residues. Per germline, CDR1 MNHEY and CDR2 SMNVEV (reference sequence). V was trimmed by 3 bases and J by 2 bases, leaving 10 bases between them. The J gene is TRBJ2-5, the V gene TRBV27; TRBD1 is a possible D gene (5 bases). Sequencing was carried out using PBMCs. The TCR sequence derives from a woman in her forties in good health and CMV-seropositive. CDR3 in amino acids: CASSFQGLQETQYF. As DNA, the CDR3 is TGTGCCAGCAGTTTCCAGGGCCTACAAGAGACCCAGTACTTC.